A few counts support the clone carrying this T cell receptor (beta chain). As processed by the authors: Amplification with reference gene primers provided the estimates of nucleated cell counts. The data were produced by immunoSEQ multiplex PCR, yet TCRdb's version contains in-frame clones alone and is incomplete. That table furnishes V, J and clone size, whereas the DNA furnished D and trimming. The sample records about 120,000 clones, around 89% being singletons. The source of the sample is a study of blood T cell repertoires in COVID-19. Study-wide background: PBMCs, B-cell-depleted T cells, or T cells provided the cDNA or gDNA that made up the material.

CDR3 size: 14 residues. V was cut by 0 bases and J by 8 bases, with 12 bases left in between. Germline CDR1 SGHNT, CDR2 YYREEE (reference sequence). The source of this sequence is a woman in her sixties with COVID-19, enrolled during active disease. The J gene is TRBJ2-1, the V gene TRBV5-4; perhaps TRBD1 as D (6 bases). The sample consisted of peripheral blood. The CDR3 loop reads CASSLDSGADEQFF. CDR3 nucleotide sequence: TGTGCCAGCAGCTTGGACTCAGGGGCGGATGAGCAGTTCTTC.